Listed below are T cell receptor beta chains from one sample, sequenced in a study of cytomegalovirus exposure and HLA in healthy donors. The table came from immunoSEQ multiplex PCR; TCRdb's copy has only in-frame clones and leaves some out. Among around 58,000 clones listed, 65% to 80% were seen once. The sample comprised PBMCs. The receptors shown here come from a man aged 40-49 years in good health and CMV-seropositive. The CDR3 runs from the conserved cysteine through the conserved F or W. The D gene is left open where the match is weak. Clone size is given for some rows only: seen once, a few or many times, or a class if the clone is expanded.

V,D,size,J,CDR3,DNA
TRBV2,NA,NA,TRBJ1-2,CASSEGWNRINYGYTF,TGTGCCAGCAGTGAAGGGTGGAACAGGATTAACTATGGCTACACCTTC
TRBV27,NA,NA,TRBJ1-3,CASSLSPNSGNTIYF,TGTGCCAGCAGTTTATCCCCCAACTCTGGAAACACCATATATTTT
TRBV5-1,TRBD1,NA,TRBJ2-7,CASSPGDRALSYEQYF,TGCGCCAGCAGCCCCGGAGACAGGGCGCTCTCCTACGAGCAGTACTTC
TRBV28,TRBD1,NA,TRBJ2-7,CASRLAGTGGSYEQYF,TGTGCCAGCAGGCTAGCAGGGACAGGGGGCTCCTACGAGCAGTACTTC
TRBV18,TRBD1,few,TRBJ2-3,CASSPTGPDTQYF,TGTGCCAGCTCACCGACAGGGCCAGATACGCAGTATTTT
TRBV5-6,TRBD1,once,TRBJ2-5,CASSLLGQGNQEAQYF,TGTGCCAGCAGCTTGTTGGGACAGGGTAACCAAGAGGCCCAGTACTTC
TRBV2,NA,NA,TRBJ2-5,CASSANRGWETQYF,TGTGCCAGCAGTGCGAATCGGGGATGGGAGACCCAGTACTTC
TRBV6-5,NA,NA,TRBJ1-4,CASSRTGLNEKLFF,TGTGCCAGCAGTCGGACTGGACTGAATGAAAAACTGTTTTTT
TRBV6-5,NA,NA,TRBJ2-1,CASSSQSSYNEQFF,TGTGCCAGCAGCTCACAATCCTCCTACAATGAGCAGTTCTTC
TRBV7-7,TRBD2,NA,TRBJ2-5,CASSPWGGYETQYF,TGTGCCAGCAGCCCTTGGGGAGGGTACGAGACCCAGTACTTC
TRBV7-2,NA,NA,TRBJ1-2,CASSLEYGQGGYTF,TGTGCCAGCAGCTTAGAATACGGGCAGGGTGGCTACACCTTC
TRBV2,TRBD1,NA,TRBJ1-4,CASARDRGYEKLFF,TGTGCCAGCGCTCGGGACAGGGGTTATGAAAAACTGTTTTTT
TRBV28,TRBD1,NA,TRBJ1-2,CASRYRGGYTF,TGTGCCAGCAGGTACAGGGGGGGCTACACCTTC
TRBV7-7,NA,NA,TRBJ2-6,CASSPRGEVGANVLTF,TGTGCCAGCAGCCCCAGGGGGGAGGTTGGGGCCAACGTCCTGACTTTC
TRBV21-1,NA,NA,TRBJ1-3,CASSKALGTGGTGNTIYF,TGTGCCAGCAGCAAAGCGCTTGGGACAGGGGGCACGGGAAACACCATATATTTT
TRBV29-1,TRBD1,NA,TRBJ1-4,CSVGGTGAINEKLFF,TGCAGCGTTGGTGGGACAGGGGCCATTAATGAAAAACTGTTTTTT
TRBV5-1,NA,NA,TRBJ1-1,CASSTRQQNTEAFF,TGCGCCAGCAGCACCCGACAGCAGAACACTGAAGCTTTCTTT
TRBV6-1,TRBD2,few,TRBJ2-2,CASSGLRLAGTGELFF,TGTGCCAGCAGTGGACTTAGACTAGCGGGGACCGGGGAGCTGTTTTTT
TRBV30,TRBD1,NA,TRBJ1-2,CAWGTGGPDSNYGYTF,TGTGCCTGGGGGACAGGGGGACCGGATTCTAACTATGGCTACACCTTC
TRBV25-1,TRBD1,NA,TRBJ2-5,CASSESTGDWETQYF,TGTGCCAGCAGTGAATCTACAGGGGATTGGGAGACCCAGTACTTC
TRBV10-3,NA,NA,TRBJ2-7,CAISIRDISYEQYF,TGTGCCATCAGTATAAGGGACATCTCCTACGAGCAGTACTTC
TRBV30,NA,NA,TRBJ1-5,CAWSPLGSGVPNQPQHF,TGTGCCTGGAGCCCCCTGGGTTCCGGGGTTCCCAATCAGCCCCAGCATTTT
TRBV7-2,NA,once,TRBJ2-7,CAEPMGGREQYF,TGTGCCGAGCCAATGGGGGGACGGGAGCAGTACTTC
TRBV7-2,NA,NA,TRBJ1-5,CASSLVWASNQPQHF,TGTGCCAGCAGCTTAGTATGGGCTAGCAATCAGCCCCAGCATTTT
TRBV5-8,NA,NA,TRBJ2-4,CASSLAPEVHIQYF,TGTGCCAGCAGCTTGGCCCCAGAGGTACACATTCAGTACTTC
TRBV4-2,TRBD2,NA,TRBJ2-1,CASGSGAGGMYEQFF,TGTGCCAGCGGCTCCGGGGCGGGGGGTATGTATGAGCAGTTCTTC
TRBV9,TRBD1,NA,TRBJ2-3,CASSETTGAPDTQYF,TGTGCCAGCAGCGAAACGACAGGGGCGCCAGATACGCAGTATTTT
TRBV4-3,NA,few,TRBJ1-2,CASSQAPSPSLDYGYTF,TGCGCCAGCAGCCAAGCCCCGAGCCCAAGCTTGGACTATGGCTACACCTTC
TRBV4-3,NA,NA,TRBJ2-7,CASSPGQSTYEQYF,TGCGCCAGCAGCCCCGGACAGTCTACCTACGAGCAGTACTTC
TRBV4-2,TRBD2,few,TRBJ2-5,CASSQGVSGGRSETQYF,TGTGCCAGCAGCCAGGGTGTGTCGGGGGGAAGGTCGGAGACCCAGTACTTC
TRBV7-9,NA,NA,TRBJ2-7,CASSLETVSYEQYF,TGTGCCAGCAGCTTAGAGACAGTCTCCTACGAGCAGTACTTC